The 6 T cell receptor beta chains below come from one sample, sequenced in a study of beta chain features in type 1 diabetes. Overall study results and limits: Moderate but significant shortening of TCRB CDR3s was recorded in all four CD4+ subsets from Type 1 diabetes patients.

Sequenced material consisted of expressed TCRB transcripts (all of the isolated RNA was reverse transcribed). The repertoire was sequenced with immunoSEQ multiplex PCR; TCRdb's copy has only in-frame clones and lacks some. The sample records 500,000 to 800,000 clones, around 12% being singletons. No antigen is known for these receptors. Material: naive CD4+ T cells from blood. These receptors were taken from a man aged 30-40 years with type 1 diabetes.

This clone was counted between two and nine times. The rearrangement uses TRBV2 and TRBJ2-7; no definite D call. Germline V gene data show CDR1 as SNHLY and CDR2 as FYNNEI. The CDR3 covers 14 residues. The V gene lost 6 bases and the J gene lost 0 bases, with 12 bases spanning the gap. The CDR3 is CASRNSAGSYEQYF. CDR3 nucleotide sequence: TGTGCCAGCAGGAATTCTGCAGGCTCCTACGAGCAGTACTTC.

This clone was seen only a few times. The chain employs TRBV10-3 and TRBJ2-7; 10 bases fit TRBD2. Looked up from germline, CDR1 is ENHRY and CDR2 is SYGVKD. The CDR3 has 16 residues. J was trimmed by 5 bases and V by 4 bases; bases with no gene match: 11. The CDR3 spells CAISADNTGTSDEQYF. CDR3 in DNA: TGTGCCATCAGTGCAGATAATACCGGGACTAGCGACGAGCAGTACTTC.

This clone has more than one count but fewer than ten. Different DNA sequences within this sample yield the same CDR3. CDR3 sequence: CASSRDRGTDTQYF. In DNA, the CDR3 is TGTGCCAGCAGCAGGGACCGAGGCACAGATACGCAGTATTTT. This chain links TRBV7-2 with TRBJ2-3; D tentatively fits TRBD1 or TRBD2 (5 bases each). Trimming removed 5 bases from V and 1 base from J, with 10 bases in between. Germline CDR1 SGHTA, CDR2 FQGNSA. The CDR3 consists of 14 residues.

This rearrangement joins TRBV27 to TRBJ2-4, with 11 bases identical to TRBD2. Losses at the gene ends were 5 bases for V and 1 base for J; bases not matched to a gene: 1. This CDR3 spans 15 amino acids. Germline CDR1 reads MNHEY; CDR2 reads SMNVEV (reference sequence). In DNA, the CDR3 is TGTGCCAGCAGTCTAGCGGGGGGCGCCAAAAACATTCAGTACTTC. Translated, it gives CASSLAGGAKNIQYF.

The chain is built from TRBV5-7 and TRBJ1-3, with D perhaps matching TRBD1 (5 bases). TRBV5-7 carries the ORF label, with uncertain function. There are 16 residues in the CDR3. The V and J ends lost 2 bases and 0 bases respectively, with 12 bases between them. The CDR3 region has the DNA TGTGCCAGCAGCTTAAGAGGGGCCTTCTCTGGAAACACCATATATTTT. Protein sequence: CASSLRGAFSGNTIYF.

This clone was seen only a few times. This chain joins TRBV2 and TRBJ1-5; D call uncertain. V lost 4 bases and J lost 6, with 13 bases in between. Germline loops: CDR1 SNHLY, CDR2 FYNNEI. CDR3 length equals 14 residues. The CDR3 sequence: CASSVERSGQPQHF. CDR3 nucleotide sequence: TGTGCCAGCAGTGTCGAAAGGTCGGGTCAGCCCCAGCATTTT.